There are a few counts of the clone carrying this TCR beta chain. This sample was included in a study of shared clonotypes between healthy human individuals. The CDR3 has 14 residues. Germline loops: CDR1 LNHDA, CDR2 SQIVND (reference sequence). Trimming at V came to 5 bases and at J to 3 bases, leaving 6 bases not matched to a gene. Positively selected for CCR7, the CD45RO-negative cells used as naive CD8 cells excluded terminally differentiated effector memory CD45RA+ cells. The data were produced by immunoSEQ multiplex PCR, yet TCRdb's version contains in-frame clones alone and is incomplete. In the table there are hundreds of thousands of clones, just over 90% of which are singletons.

Material: naive CD8+ T cells sorted from blood. This chain links TRBV19 with TRBJ2-7; 8 positions agree with TRBD1. The receptor was isolated from a man aged 30 to 39 in good health. CDR3 nucleotides: TGTGCCAGTAGTGGTGGACAGGGCTACTACGAGCAGTACTTC. As protein: CASSGGQGYYEQYF.